A selection of T cell receptor beta chains follows, all from one sample in a study of T-cell reconstitution after alpha-beta-depleted transplantation in children. TCRdb fed the PCR reads into MiXCR, producing one record per CDR3 protein. The repertoire holds 580,000 or so distinct CDR3 sequences, with 23% as singletons. This material consisted of PBMCs, mostly from graft donor cells, taken 360 days after TCRalphabeta/CD19-depleted stem cell transplant. The receptors were gathered from a boy younger than two who had a stem cell transplant for acute myeloid leukemia, so the T cells may come from the graft donor. CDR3s leave out the opening cysteine and the closing phenylalanine or tryptophan. D genes are given only for firm matches.

>TRBV6-1|.
ASSRSTGAGELF
>TRBV24-1|TRBD1
ATSDWTGSSGANVLT
>TRBV10-3|TRBD1
AISESQGRQPQH
>TRBV4-3|TRBD1
ASSPGTGDVSYGYT
>TRBV27|.
ASSALRGPGDTQY
>TRBV6-1|.
ASSPYSPSYEQY
>TRBV20-1|TRBD2
SASAGGTSSYEQY
>TRBV7-3|.
ASSLTRDGIQY
>TRBV6-1|.
AGAGGRMNTEAF
>TRBV25-1|.
ASRAGNVETQY
>TRBV11-3|TRBD1
ASGSLMGTGTYNEQF
>TRBV18|.
ASSPQGHQETQY
>TRBV20-1|.
SARRGTYEQY
>TRBV12-5|.
ASGFSGGNQPQH